A selection of T cell receptor beta chains follows, all from one sample in a study of cytomegalovirus exposure and HLA in healthy donors. Clones were read by immunoSEQ multiplex PCR, and TCRdb kept only the in-frame ones, dropping some. Altogether roughly 120,000 clones are present, about four fifths being singletons, with the ten largest covering around 11%. Sequenced input: PBMCs. The receptors stem from a male donor in good health and CMV-seropositive. Each CDR3 is given with its conserved first and last residue. D genes are given only for firm matches. Expanded clones get a size class; other rows say once, few or many, or leave the size out.

>TRBD2|TRBJ2-1|NA|14|TRBV18
CASSPSSGSDEQFF
TGTGCCAGCTCACCGTCTAGCGGGAGCGATGAGCAGTTCTTC
>TRBD1|TRBJ1-1|NA|16|TRBV28
CASSGQGRFRDTEAFF
TGTGCCAGCAGCGGACAGGGTCGCTTCCGGGACACTGAAGCTTTCTTT
>NA|TRBJ2-1|few|13|TRBV7-2
CASSLAGSNEQFF
TGTGCCAGCAGCTTAGCCGGGAGCAATGAGCAGTTCTTC
>NA|TRBJ1-3|NA|15|TRBV6-5
CASRPSTGLGNTIYF
TGTGCCAGCAGGCCGTCAACAGGGCTGGGAAACACCATATATTTT
>TRBD1|TRBJ1-4|once|17|TRBV27
CASSLYPDRESPEKLFF
TGTGCCAGCAGTTTATACCCGGACAGGGAGTCCCCCGAAAAACTGTTTTTT
>NA|TRBJ2-1|NA|14|TRBV11-2
CASSLVLAYNEQFF
TGTGCCAGCAGCTTAGTATTAGCCTACAATGAGCAGTTCTTC
>NA|TRBJ2-2|NA|16|TRBV27
CASSSPFRQPTGELFF
TGTGCCAGCAGTTCCCCCTTCCGACAGCCAACCGGGGAGCTGTTTTTT
>NA|TRBJ1-1|NA|16|TRBV28
CASSLGLPGIGTEAFF
TGTGCCAGCAGTTTGGGACTGCCCGGTATTGGGACTGAAGCTTTCTTT
>NA|TRBJ2-4|NA|15|TRBV15
CATSRGPEGGNSQYF
TGTGCCACCAGCAGAGGGCCGGAAGGGGGAAACAGTCAGTACTTC
>NA|TRBJ2-1|NA|11|TRBV10-3
CAIMSANEQFF
TGTGCCATCATGAGTGCCAATGAGCAGTTCTTC
>NA|TRBJ2-1|NA|12|TRBV7-3
CASSLGGDEQFF
TGTGCCAGCAGCTTAGGAGGAGATGAGCAGTTCTTC
>TRBD1|TRBJ2-7|few|14|TRBV6-5
CATLSGTGSYEQYF
TGTGCCACCTTGTCCGGGACAGGCTCCTACGAGCAGTACTTC
>NA|TRBJ2-7|NA|14|TRBV15
CATSRDRGSTEQYF
TGTGCCACCAGCAGAGATAGGGGTAGCACCGAGCAGTACTTC
>NA|TRBJ1-4|NA|13|TRBV7-2
CASSLELNEKLFF
TGTGCCAGCAGCTTAGAACTTAATGAAAAACTGTTTTTT
>NA|TRBJ1-2|NA|13|TRBV4-2
CASSHTGLDGYTF
TGTGCCAGCAGCCACACGGGACTAGATGGCTACACCTTC
>NA|TRBJ2-7|NA|15|TRBV29-1
CSTRGAESASGEQYF
TGCAGCACCCGGGGGGCGGAGTCCGCCTCGGGCGAGCAGTACTTC
>TRBD1|TRBJ2-5|NA|15|TRBV6-6
CASSWPGQGSETQYF
TGTGCCAGCAGTTGGCCAGGACAGGGTTCGGAGACCCAGTACTTC
>TRBD1|TRBJ2-3|NA|15|TRBV9
CASSVGTGITDTQYF
TGTGCCAGCAGCGTCGGGACAGGGATCACAGATACGCAGTATTTT
>NA|TRBJ2-3|once|15|TRBV27
CASSLGGTSTDTQYF
TGTGCCAGCAGTTTAGGCGGAACTAGCACAGATACGCAGTATTTT
>NA|TRBJ2-1|NA|11|TRBV29-1
CSASLYNEQFF
TGCAGCGCCTCGTTATACAATGAGCAGTTCTTC
>TRBD2|TRBJ2-3|NA|17|TRBV5-4
CASSQGLAGEGTDTQYF
TGTGCCAGCAGCCAGGGACTAGCGGGAGAGGGCACAGATACGCAGTATTTT
>TRBD1|TRBJ2-1|NA|14|TRBV28
CASSLTGQGNEQFF
TGTGCCAGCAGTTTAACGGGACAGGGAAATGAGCAGTTCTTC
>NA|TRBJ1-2|once|15|TRBV28
CASSLKGGAFYGYTF
TGTGCCAGCAGTTTAAAAGGGGGGGCCTTCTATGGCTACACCTTC
>NA|TRBJ2-7|NA|13|TRBV27
CASSPNAGYEQYF
TGTGCCAGCAGTCCTAACGCCGGCTACGAGCAGTACTTC
>TRBD1|TRBJ1-1|once|15|TRBV6-6
CASSGTDSMNTEAFF
TGTGCCAGCTCCGGGACAGACTCAATGAACACTGAAGCTTTCTTT
>NA|TRBJ2-7|NA|16|TRBV4-3
CASSQGIEGRSYEQYF
TGCGCCAGCAGCCAAGGTATCGAGGGCCGCTCCTACGAGCAGTACTTC
>NA|TRBJ1-5|NA|15|TRBV19
CASSMKGLGNQPQHF
TGTGCCAGTAGTATGAAGGGGTTGGGCAATCAGCCCCAGCATTTT
>NA|TRBJ2-5|NA|17|TRBV18
CASSPLDRGVGQETQYF
TGTGCCAGCTCACCGCTGGACAGAGGGGTAGGACAAGAGACCCAGTACTTC
>NA|TRBJ1-6|once|15|TRBV6-4
CASSGDGGYNSPLHF
TGTGCCAGCAGTGGGGACGGGGGCTATAATTCACCCCTCCACTTT
>NA|TRBJ2-3|NA|12|TRBV29-1
CSFEGSTDTQYF
TGCAGCTTCGAGGGAAGCACAGATACGCAGTATTTT
>NA|TRBJ2-3|NA|17|TRBV7-2
CASSLGYRVEGTDTQYF
TGTGCCAGCAGCTTAGGTTACAGGGTGGAAGGCACAGATACGCAGTATTTT
>TRBD2|TRBJ2-7|NA|17|TRBV4-3
CASSHPRAGLRLYEQYF
TGCGCCAGCAGCCACCCAAGGGCGGGACTAAGGTTGTACGAGCAGTACTTC
>TRBD2|TRBJ2-3|NA|15|TRBV7-2
CASSLILAGRGTQYF
TGTGCCAGCAGCTTAATACTAGCGGGACGGGGTACGCAGTATTTT
>NA|TRBJ1-2|NA|13|TRBV5-1
CASSWEVDYGYTF
TGCGCCAGCAGCTGGGAGGTCGACTATGGCTACACCTTC
>TRBD1|TRBJ1-5|NA|16|TRBV28
CASSLTRQGVGQPQHF
TGTGCCAGCAGTTTAACAAGACAGGGAGTAGGTCAGCCCCAGCATTTT
>TRBD1|TRBJ1-5|NA|17|TRBV2
CASSEARTGGYVQPQHF
TGTGCCAGCAGTGAAGCCAGGACAGGGGGTTATGTTCAGCCCCAGCATTTT
>TRBD1|TRBJ1-3|NA|13|TRBV28
CAAGQVQGNTIYF
TGTGCCGCCGGACAGGTCCAAGGAAACACCATATATTTT
>TRBD2|TRBJ2-2|few|16|TRBV19
CASSIRASGNTGELFF
TGTGCCAGTAGTATTAGGGCTAGCGGGAACACCGGGGAGCTGTTTTTT
>NA|TRBJ2-7|once|15|TRBV7-2
CASSQQGYGSYEQYF
TGTGCCAGCAGCCAACAGGGATATGGCTCCTACGAGCAGTACTTC
>NA|TRBJ1-3|NA|15|TRBV11-2
CASSRDRPTGNTIYF
TGTGCCAGCAGCCGAGACAGGCCAACTGGAAACACCATATATTTT
>TRBD2|TRBJ2-1|NA|15|TRBV15
CATTPREGSYNEQFF
TGTGCCACCACCCCTCGGGAGGGCTCCTACAATGAGCAGTTCTTC
>TRBD2|TRBJ2-7|NA|15|TRBV19
CASSPRLAGAGEQYF
TGTGCCAGTAGTCCCCGACTAGCGGGAGCTGGCGAGCAGTACTTC
>TRBD2|TRBJ2-2|NA|15|TRBV28
CASSALAGGTGELFF
TGTGCCAGCAGTGCTCTAGCGGGAGGCACCGGGGAGCTGTTTTTT
>TRBD1|TRBJ2-3|NA|14|TRBV7-9
CASSRTGRADTQYF
TGTGCCAGCAGCCGGACAGGGCGAGCAGATACGCAGTATTTT
>NA|TRBJ1-4|NA|15|TRBV9
CASSGAGTRNEKLFF
TGTGCCAGCAGCGGTGCTGGCACAAGAAACGAAAAACTGTTTTTT
>NA|TRBJ2-2|NA|16|TRBV7-6
CASSLFTGPNTGELFF
TGTGCCAGCAGCTTATTCACAGGGCCGAACACCGGGGAGCTGTTTTTT
>NA|TRBJ2-3|NA|15|TRBV11-2
CASSLVWGQTDTQYF
TGTGCCAGCAGCTTAGTTTGGGGACAAACAGATACGCAGTATTTT
>NA|TRBJ2-7|NA|11|TRBV15
CATSSPGEQYF
TGTGCCACCAGCAGCCCGGGCGAGCAGTACTTC
>TRBD2|TRBJ2-1|NA|18|TRBV7-8
CASSPASGPRELDNEQFF
TGTGCCAGCAGCCCTGCTAGCGGTCCAAGGGAGTTAGACAATGAGCAGTTCTTC
>NA|TRBJ1-3|few|18|TRBV9
CASGRVPTQTGSGNTIYF
TGTGCCAGCGGTCGGGTACCAACTCAAACCGGCTCGGGAAACACCATATATTTT